The sequence of this T cell receptor (beta chain) was determined in a study of blood T cell repertoires in COVID-19 (dated by TCRdb to 2019 to 2021). With respect to the entire study: The collaborator samples originated in the United States, Italy and Spain and spanned the acute and convalescent phases of COVID-19. The samples were drawn from two sources: the first 160 participants of the ongoing ImmuneRACE study, and 950 to 1,500 subjects contributed by 6 global collaborators. Deeply sampled blood TCRbeta repertoires from subjects exposed to, actively infected with, or recovered from COVID-19 were included in the dataset. Where available, HLA class I and class II types were taken from metadata supplied by the sample provider and were not determined by assay-based typing. The sample metadata nearly always contained a de-identified subject ID, COVID-19 status, age in years and sex. The material from the prospective study consisted of cDNA or gDNA derived from T cells, B-cell-depleted T cells, or PBMCs. The repertoires were released in a freely available public database intended as a resource for research on the immune response to SARS-CoV-2. Overall results and qualifications from the work: Clinical and demographic metadata were provided uncurated, with the amount varying by source and participant.

The CDR1 and CDR2 encoded by the germline V gene (reference sequence) are LNHDA and SQIVND. For this chain, trimming is 1 base at the V end and 6 bases at the J end, and the number of junction bases without a gene match is 8. Inclusive of the bounding cysteine and phenylalanine, the CDR3 is 16 residues long. The read is trimmed to its CDR3 DNA, 48 bases read in frame from base 1. Each collaborating institution followed its own protocols to collect whole blood in K2EDTA tubes. Collaborator samples were shipped for TCRbeta analysis as frozen whole blood, isolated PBMCs, or DNA extracted from either sample type. Details on this clone: The antigen it recognizes is unknown. Base qualities are not at hand, and no much larger clone is one base apart.

TCRbeta CDR3 regions were amplified from genomic DNA using the immunoSEQ Assay, a bias-controlled multiplex PCR. On the authors' methods: The number of nucleated cells in each sample was estimated from the amplification of reference gene primers within the assay. To quantify the absolute abundance of each unique TCRbeta CDR3 rearrangement, sequence reads were collapsed and filtered. For each sample, productive Simpson clonality was calculated as the square root of Simpson's diversity index over productive rearrangements. TCRdb took this table from immuneACCESS and kept in-frame rearrangements with V and J called. Such tables lack part of the clones; where checked against another copy, unresolved V genes explain under half of the gap, and the rest is unexplained. The V and J calls and the clone size are those of that table, but D and trimming were determined from the DNA. The sample data list about 70,000 clones, and about three quarters of these were observed just once. 9.9% of the sample lies in the top ten.

Here the chain combines TRBV19 and TRBJ2-2, and 7 bases in between align with TRBD1. Sequencing was done on a sample of peripheral blood. The TCR was taken from a human donor in a cohort sampled during active COVID-19. The DNA is TGTGCCAGTAGTATAGGCCACCTGACAGGGTCCGGGGAGCTGTTTTTT. Its protein is CASSIGHLTGSGELFF.